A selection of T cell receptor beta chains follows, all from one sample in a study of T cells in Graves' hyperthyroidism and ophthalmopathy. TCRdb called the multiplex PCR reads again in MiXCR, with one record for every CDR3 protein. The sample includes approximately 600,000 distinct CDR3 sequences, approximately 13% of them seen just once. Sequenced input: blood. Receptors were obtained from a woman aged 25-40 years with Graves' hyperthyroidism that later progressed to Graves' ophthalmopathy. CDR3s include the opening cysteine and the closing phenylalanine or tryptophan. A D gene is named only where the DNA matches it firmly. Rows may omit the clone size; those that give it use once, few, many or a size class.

CDR3: CSARTRLAAVMVEQYF
DNA: TGCAGTGCTAGAACCCGACTAGCGGCAGTCATGGTTGAGCAGTACTTC
J: TRBJ2-7
D: TRBD2
size: .
V: TRBV20-1

CDR3: CASSLGLAGGAEQFF
DNA: TGTGCCAGCAGTTTGGGGCTAGCGGGAGGGGCTGAGCAGTTCTTC
J: TRBJ2-1
D: TRBD2
size: many
V: TRBV27

CDR3: CASSQGPQGPGNTIYF
DNA: TGCGCCAGCAGCCAAGGTCCACAGGGACCCGGAAACACCATATATTTT
J: TRBJ1-3
D: .
size: .
V: TRBV4-3

CDR3: CASSLGGPQSYNEQLF
DNA: TGTGCCAGCAGCTTGGGGGGCCCACAATCATACAATGAGCAGCTCTTC
J: TRBJ2-1
D: .
size: .
V: TRBV5-6

CDR3: CATSRVQGDQPQHF
DNA: TGTGCCACCAGCAGAGTACAGGGGGATCAGCCCCAGCATTTT
J: TRBJ1-5
D: TRBD1
size: many
V: TRBV15

CDR3: CASSLGLAGGLGEQFF
DNA: TGTGCCAGCAGCTTGGGACTAGCGGGAGGGCTGGGTGAGCAGTTCTTC
J: TRBJ2-1
D: TRBD2
size: many
V: TRBV11-1

CDR3: CASSQDRVGLNTEAFF
DNA: TGTGCCAGCTCCCAAGACAGGGTCGGTTTGAACACTGAAGCTTTCTTT
J: TRBJ1-1
D: TRBD1
size: many
V: TRBV18

CDR3: CASSVTGDYEQYF
DNA: TGTGCCAGCAGTGTCACAGGGGACTACGAGCAGTACTTC
J: TRBJ2-7
D: TRBD1
size: few
V: TRBV2

CDR3: CASSLGTSGSSGEQFF
DNA: TGTGCCAGCAGTTTAGGGACTAGCGGGAGTTCGGGTGAGCAGTTCTTC
J: TRBJ2-1
D: TRBD2
size: many
V: TRBV28

CDR3: CASSLFLAGGTGELFF
DNA: TGTGCCAGCAGCCTCTTCCTAGCGGGAGGCACCGGGGAGCTGTTTTTT
J: TRBJ2-2
D: TRBD2
size: .
V: TRBV28

CDR3: CASSLVGTSSYEQYF
DNA: TGTGCCAGCAGTTTAGTGGGGACTAGTAGCTACGAGCAGTACTTC
J: TRBJ2-7
D: TRBD2
size: many
V: TRBV28

CDR3: CASSPRGSGGSSTDTQYF
DNA: TGTGCCAGCTCACCACGGGGTAGCGGAGGTTCTAGCACAGATACGCAGTATTTT
J: TRBJ2-3
D: .
size: many
V: TRBV18

CDR3: CSAPGTGHTEAFF
DNA: TGCAGTGCGCCCGGGACAGGCCACACTGAAGCTTTCTTT
J: TRBJ1-1
D: TRBD1
size: many
V: TRBV20-1

CDR3: CSATPREGRYEQFF
DNA: TGCAGTGCGACCCCTCGGGAGGGCCGCTATGAGCAGTTCTTC
J: TRBJ2-1
D: TRBD2
size: .
V: TRBV20-1

CDR3: CAISAQGGAVKNTEAFF
DNA: TGTGCCATCAGTGCCCAGGGGGGCGCGGTTAAGAACACTGAAGCTTTCTTT
J: TRBJ1-1
D: TRBD1
size: many
V: TRBV10-3

CDR3: CASSFWASKNIQYF
DNA: TGTGCCAGCAGTTTTTGGGCATCCAAAAACATTCAGTACTTC
J: TRBJ2-4
D: .
size: many
V: TRBV27

CDR3: CASSRGSYEQYF
DNA: TGTGCCAGCAGCAGGGGTTCCTACGAGCAGTACTTC
J: TRBJ2-7
D: .
size: many
V: TRBV6-1

CDR3: CSVTRNVPNTEAFF
DNA: TGCAGCGTTACTAGGAATGTCCCGAACACTGAAGCTTTCTTT
J: TRBJ1-1
D: .
size: many
V: TRBV29-1

CDR3: CASKLRVEQYF
DNA: TGTGCCAGCAAGTTACGGGTTGAGCAGTACTTC
J: TRBJ2-7
D: .
size: many
V: TRBV6-2/TRBV6-3

CDR3: CASSPQGVREKLFF
DNA: TGCGCCAGCAGCCCCCAGGGGGTTCGGGAAAAACTGTTTTTT
J: TRBJ1-4
D: TRBD1
size: many
V: TRBV5-1

CDR3: CSVPRGGDEQYF
DNA: TGCAGCGTTCCCAGGGGGGGGGACGAGCAGTACTTC
J: TRBJ2-7
D: .
size: few
V: TRBV29-1

CDR3: CSAREVGYGYTF
DNA: TGCAGTGCTAGAGAGGTCGGCTATGGCTACACCTTC
J: TRBJ1-2
D: .
size: many
V: TRBV20-1

CDR3: CAWRVNSNQPQHF
DNA: TGTGCCTGGAGGGTTAATAGCAATCAGCCCCAGCATTTT
J: TRBJ1-5
D: .
size: many
V: TRBV30

CDR3: CASSYCDAETCYEQYF
DNA: TGTGCCAGCAGTTACTGTGATGCGGAGACTTGCTACGAGCAGTACTTC
J: TRBJ2-7
D: .
size: .
V: TRBV6-1

CDR3: CASSLTATSDTQYF
DNA: TGTGCCAGCAGTTTGACCGCAACTTCAGATACGCAGTATTTT
J: TRBJ2-3
D: .
size: many
V: TRBV27

CDR3: CASSQEGRVPSNQPQHF
DNA: TGCGCCAGCAGCCAAGAAGGGAGGGTTCCTAGCAATCAGCCCCAGCATTTT
J: TRBJ1-5
D: .
size: .
V: TRBV4-1

CDR3: CASSPWNTGELFF
DNA: TGTGCCAGCAGCCCTTGGAACACCGGGGAGCTGTTTTTT
J: TRBJ2-2
D: .
size: many
V: TRBV11-2

CDR3: CASSLLRAGTGELFF
DNA: TGTGCCAGCAGTTTACTAAGAGCAGGGACCGGGGAGCTGTTTTTT
J: TRBJ2-2
D: .
size: .
V: TRBV27

CDR3: CASSRHTSGSSYNEQFF
DNA: TGTGCCAGCAGCCGCCATACTAGCGGGAGCTCCTACAATGAGCAGTTCTTC
J: TRBJ2-1
D: TRBD2
size: many
V: TRBV7-2

CDR3: CASDKGGIVGYTF
DNA: TGTGCCAGCGATAAAGGGGGAATCGTTGGCTACACCTTC
J: TRBJ1-2
D: .
size: many
V: TRBV2

CDR3: CASSKRTGPPQQFF
DNA: TGTGCCAGCAGCAAACGGACAGGCCCCCCTCAGCAGTTCTTC
J: TRBJ2-1
D: TRBD1
size: many
V: TRBV9

CDR3: CASMDHTSYNEQFF
DNA: TGTGCCAGTATGGACCACACATCCTACAATGAGCAGTTCTTC
J: TRBJ2-1
D: .
size: many
V: TRBV19

CDR3: CASSNRDGETQYF
DNA: TGTGCCAGCAGTAACCGGGACGGAGAGACCCAGTACTTC
J: TRBJ2-5
D: .
size: .
V: TRBV6-5

CDR3: CASSPTGLDQPQHF
DNA: TGTGCCAGCTCGCCGACAGGGTTGGATCAGCCCCAGCATTTT
J: TRBJ1-5
D: TRBD1
size: many
V: TRBV18

CDR3: CASSFAGVNEKLFF
DNA: TGTGCCAGCAGTTTTGCGGGGGTTAATGAAAAACTGTTTTTT
J: TRBJ1-4
D: .
size: many
V: TRBV12-3/TRBV12-4

CDR3: CASGGPDRLYEQYF
DNA: TGTGCCAGCGGGGGCCCAGACAGACTCTACGAGCAGTACTTC
J: TRBJ2-7
D: .
size: once
V: TRBV2

CDR3: CSVRRADSPLHF
DNA: TGCAGTGTCCGTAGGGCGGATTCACCCCTCCACTTT
J: TRBJ1-6
D: .
size: many
V: TRBV20-1

CDR3: CSAVTRTGGNQPQHF
DNA: TGCAGTGCTGTCACGAGGACGGGCGGCAATCAGCCCCAGCATTTT
J: TRBJ1-5
D: .
size: .
V: TRBV20-1

CDR3: CASSIKPPGQGSDEQYF
DNA: TGTGCCAGTAGTATAAAACCCCCGGGACAGGGGTCCGACGAGCAGTACTTC
J: TRBJ2-7
D: TRBD1
size: .
V: TRBV19

CDR3: CASRRGGSSYNEQFF
DNA: TGTGCCAGCAGGAGGGGGGGAAGCTCCTACAATGAGCAGTTCTTC
J: TRBJ2-1
D: .
size: many
V: TRBV9

CDR3: CSPRGPTSGTDTQYF
DNA: TGCAGTCCCCGCGGCCCGACTAGCGGCACAGATACGCAGTATTTT
J: TRBJ2-3
D: TRBD2
size: few
V: TRBV20-1

CDR3: CASSRRTSLNTEAFF
DNA: TGCGCCAGCAGCCGAAGGACTTCGTTGAACACTGAAGCTTTCTTT
J: TRBJ1-1
D: .
size: many
V: TRBV4-3

CDR3: CASSPLRAGGPKAQYF
DNA: TGTGCCAGCAGTCCGTTGCGTGCGGGAGGGCCTAAGGCGCAGTACTTC
J: TRBJ2-7
D: TRBD2
size: many
V: TRBV12-3/TRBV12-4

CDR3: CASERAGAYSEQFF
DNA: TGTGCCAGCGAAAGAGCGGGAGCATACAGTGAGCAGTTCTTC
J: TRBJ2-1
D: TRBD2
size: many
V: TRBV28

CDR3: CASSFDEQYF
DNA: TGTGCCAGCAGTTTCGATGAGCAGTACTTC
J: TRBJ2-7
D: .
size: many
V: TRBV28

CDR3: CASSLEDSPNQPQHF
DNA: TGTGCCAGCAGCTTAGAGGACAGCCCCAATCAGCCCCAGCATTTT
J: TRBJ1-5
D: .
size: many
V: TRBV11-2

CDR3: CASSRRGAGEQFF
DNA: TGTGCCAGCAGCCGGAGGGGGGCGGGTGAGCAGTTCTTC
J: TRBJ2-1
D: .
size: many
V: TRBV7-3

CDR3: CASSSGGGGGRYEQYF
DNA: TGTGCCAGCAGTTCCGGGGGTGGGGGCGGGCGATACGAGCAGTACTTC
J: TRBJ2-7
D: .
size: many
V: TRBV28

CDR3: CASSPKLGGGEKLFF
DNA: TGTGCCAGCAGCCCCAAGTTGGGCGGTGGGGAAAAACTGTTTTTT
J: TRBJ1-4
D: .
size: many
V: TRBV7-2

CDR3: CASSSSSLHGAYEQYF
DNA: TGTGCCAGCAGTTCATCTTCTCTACACGGAGCCTACGAGCAGTACTTC
J: TRBJ2-7
D: .
size: many
V: TRBV28

CDR3: CASSFIGNGYTF
DNA: TGTGCCAGCAGTTTTATAGGGAACGGCTACACCTTC
J: TRBJ1-2
D: .
size: .
V: TRBV6-5

CDR3: CASTHLWTSGSTDTQYF
DNA: TGTGCCAGCACCCATTTATGGACTAGCGGGAGCACAGATACGCAGTATTTT
J: TRBJ2-3
D: TRBD2
size: many
V: TRBV27